This entry lists 28 T cell receptor beta chains sequenced from one sample in a study of T cell responses to AZD1222 COVID-19 vaccine. Using immunoSEQ multiplex PCR, the repertoire was profiled, and TCRdb retains in-frame clones only, with some absent. In the table there are around 120,000 clones, 85% to 90% of which are singletons. The sample was peripheral blood, taken on day 0 of MenACWY control vaccination. These receptors all come from an adult in good health.

This sequence joins TRBV30 and TRBJ1-1; D is perhaps TRBD1 (6 bases). The CDR3 has 12 residues. The germline CDR1 and CDR2 sequences are GTSNPN and SVGIG (reference sequence). V was clipped by 5 bases and J by 4 bases, with 11 bases between them. CDR3 residues: CAWGGSGTEAFF. The CDR3, as DNA: TGTGCCTGGGGGGGCTCCGGCACTGAAGCTTTCTTT. Drawing the rest from reference TRBV30 and TRBJ1-1, the complete variable domain is SQTIHQWPATLVQPVGSPLSLECTVEGTSNPNLYWYRQAAGRGLQLLFYSVGIGQISSEVPQNLSASRPQDRQFILSSKKLLLSDSGFYLCAWGGSGTEAFFGQGTRLTVV.

This rearrangement joins TRBV6-5 to TRBJ2-5; 8 bases line up with TRBD1. This CDR3 is 15 amino acids long. Germline trimming cut 0 bases from V and 5 bases from J; bases unmatched to any gene: 5. Germline CDR1 is MNHEY and CDR2 is SVGAGI. As DNA, the CDR3 is TGTGCCAGCAGTTACTCTGACAGGGGATGGGAGACCCAGTACTTC. Amino acids: CASSYSDRGWETQYF.

The chain couples TRBV7-2 to TRBJ2-5, with D perhaps TRBD1 (5 bases). V gave up 1 base and J gave up 5 bases, with 11 bases separating them. CDR1 and CDR2 from the germline V gene are SGHTA and FQGNSA. The length of the CDR3 is 14 residues. CDR3 in amino acids: CASSLVQGSETQYF. CDR3 DNA: TGTGCCAGCAGCTTAGTGCAGGGCTCGGAGACCCAGTACTTC. Full variable domain (remainder filled in from reference TRBV7-2 and TRBJ2-5): GAGVSQSPSNKVTEKGKDVELRCDPISGHTALYWYRQSLGQGLEFLIYFQGNSAPDKSGLPSDRFSAERTGGSVSTLTIQRTQQEDSAVYLCASSLVQGSETQYFGPGTRLLVL.

In its sample, this clone was seen a few times. This chain connects TRBV5-4 to TRBJ2-3; 9 bases agree with TRBD2. Germline lookup yields CDR1 SGHNT and CDR2 YYREEE (reference sequence). The trim removed 0 bases at V and 4 bases at J, leaving 9 bases unmatched. CDR3 length: 17 residues. The CDR3 is CASSLAGGRASADTQYF. The CDR3 nucleotides read TGTGCCAGCAGCTTGGCAGGCGGGAGGGCCTCGGCAGATACGCAGTATTTT.

The chain combines TRBV11-3 with TRBJ1-5; D not certain. In germline, CDR1 is SGHNT, CDR2 YENEEA. This CDR3 spans 13 amino acids. Trimming took 5 bases from V and 7 from J, leaving 12 bases between them. This CDR3 reads CASSDGMGQPQHF. CDR3 DNA sequence: TGTGCCAGCAGCGACGGGATGGGGCAGCCCCAGCATTTT.

The chain uses TRBV19 and TRBJ2-7; D not certain. Germline CDR1 LNHDA, CDR2 SQIVND (reference sequence). The CDR3 extends over 14 amino acids. V lost 1 base, J lost 7 bases, and 14 bases lay in between. The CDR3, as DNA: TGTGCCAGTAGTATAGCGGAACCGGAGAGGGAGCAGTACTTC. This codes for CASSIAEPEREQYF.

The gene calls are TRBV2 and TRBJ1-2; perhaps TRBD1 as D (5 bases). The V gene lost 8 bases and the J gene lost 6 bases, with 16 bases spanning the gap. The CDR3 totals 13 residues. Looked up from germline, CDR1 is SNHLY and CDR2 is FYNNEI. The CDR3 DNA is TGTGCCAGCTCCCACCAGGGCGGGAATGGCTACACCTTC. Protein product: CASSHQGGNGYTF. The complete variable domain, with remaining parts taken from reference TRBV2 and TRBJ1-2, reads EPEVTQTPSHQVTQMGQEVILRCVPISNHLYFYWYRQILGQKVEFLVSFYNNEISEKSEIFDDQFSVERPDGSNFTLKIRSTKLEDSAMYFCASSHQGGNGYTFGSGTRLTVV.

The chain joins TRBV29-1 to TRBJ1-2; TRBD1 might be the D (6 bases). Germline values: CDR1 SQVTM, CDR2 ANQGSEA. CDR3 size: 13 residues. The V end lost 5 bases, the J end lost 4 bases, and 14 bases lay between the germline ends. The CDR3 spells CSVQGPHFYGYTF. The DNA of the CDR3 is TGCAGCGTTCAGGGGCCGCACTTCTATGGCTACACCTTC.

The chain recombines TRBV7-3 with TRBJ2-1; TRBD2 aligns across 13 bases. Germline values: CDR1 SGHTA, CDR2 FQGTGA. V was pared by 1 base and J by 3 bases, with 3 bases of the junction left unmatched. CDR3 size: 17 residues. In nucleotides, the CDR3 is TGTGCCAGCAGCTTAATAGGGACTAGCGGGATCTACAATGAGCAGTTCTTC. This sequence encodes CASSLIGTSGIYNEQFF.

V and J are TRBV29-1 and TRBJ2-5; D is ambiguous. Germline V gene lookup returns CDR1 SQVTM and CDR2 ANQGSEA. The CDR3 covers 13 residues. Trimming removed 2 bases at V and 3 bases at J, with 10 bases between. Here the CDR3 DNA reads TGCAGCGTTGAACCGGGCAGGAAAGAGACCCAGTACTTC. Amino acids: CSVEPGRKETQYF.

The chain carries TRBV5-6 and TRBJ2-7; tentatively, D is TRBD1 or TRBD2 (5 bases each). Germline V gene sequence: CDR1 SGHDT, CDR2 YYEEEE. This CDR3 comprises 14 residues. With 3 bases removed from V and 1 base from J, the gap between germline ends came to 11 bases. CDR3 in DNA: TGTGCCAGCAGCTCGCCGGGGCTATCCTACGAGCAGTACTTC. It is translated as CASSSPGLSYEQYF.

The chain employs TRBV6-5 and TRBJ1-1, with a possible D match to TRBD1 (6 bases). Trimming removed 0 bases from V and 5 bases from J, with 16 bases in between. The germline V gene has CDR1 MNHEY and CDR2 SVGAGI. The CDR3 extends over 16 amino acids. CDR3 coding DNA: TGTGCCAGCAGTTACTCAACTCCCGGGGGGCGGACTGAAGCTTTCTTT. Encoded protein: CASSYSTPGGRTEAFF.

The chain couples TRBV27 to TRBJ1-4; D is possibly TRBD1 (5 bases). In germline, CDR1 is MNHEY, CDR2 SMNVEV (reference sequence). V lost 8 bases to trimming and J lost 5 bases, with 15 bases between them. This CDR3 has 14 residues. Here the CDR3 DNA reads TGTGCCAGCGCCCGGGGGAGCAGAAATGAAAAACTGTTTTTT. This codes for CASARGSRNEKLFF.

The gene calls are TRBV11-3 and TRBJ1-4, with D hard to call. There are 14 residues in the CDR3. Germline V CDR1 and CDR2: SGHNT, YENEEA. Between the trimmed V and J ends, which lost 5 bases and 0 bases, there was a span of 7 bases. DNA for the CDR3: TGTGCCAGCAGCCCAACTGCAACTAATGAAAAACTGTTTTTT. It yields the protein CASSPTATNEKLFF.

The chain has TRBV10-3 and TRBJ2-7; 13 bases are shared with TRBD2. This CDR3 has 16 residues. Germline lookup yields CDR1 ENHRY and CDR2 SYGVKD. J was trimmed by 1 base and V by 2 bases; bases with no gene match: 2. As DNA, the CDR3 is TGTGCCATCAGTGAGCAGGGACTAGCGGGGTCCTACGAGCAGTACTTC. Translating it yields CAISEQGLAGSYEQYF.

The chain combines TRBV7-2 with TRBJ2-1; 8 bases map to TRBD1. CDR3 size: 13 residues. In germline, CDR1 is SGHTA, CDR2 FQGNSA. Germline trimming cut 5 bases from V and 9 bases from J; bases unmatched to any gene: 6. The chain's CDR3 is CASSARTGTEQFF. As DNA, the CDR3 is TGTGCCAGCAGCGCTCGGACAGGGACTGAGCAGTTCTTC. Looking up the rest from reference TRBV7-2 and TRBJ2-1 gives the full variable domain: GAGVSQSPSNKVTEKGKDVELRCDPISGHTALYWYRQSLGQGLEFLIYFQGNSAPDKSGLPSDRFSAERTGGSVSTLTIQRTQQEDSAVYLCASSARTGTEQFFGPGTRLTVL.

J is TRBJ1-2 and V is TRBV30; D not certain. Germline CDR1 is GTSNPN and CDR2 is SVGIG (reference sequence). The CDR3 loop spans 13 amino acids. The V end was cut by 4 bases, the J end by 3 bases, with 12 bases between. As DNA, the CDR3 is TGTGCCTGGAATACGGAGCGGTACTATGGCTACACCTTC. Its protein is CAWNTERYYGYTF.

This clone was seen a single time. This chain links TRBV3-1 (or the pseudogene TRBV3-2) with TRBJ2-6; 7 positions agree with TRBD1. V shed 3 bases and J 3 bases; nucleotides not matched to a gene: 8. This CDR3 region has 17 residues. CDR1 and CDR2 (germline): LGHDT, YNNKEL (reference sequence). For the CDR3, the DNA is TGTGCCAGCAGCCATACGACAGGGCAATATGGGGCCAACGTCCTGACTTTC. This gives the protein CASSHTTGQYGANVLTF.

The chain combines TRBV7-8 with TRBJ2-1; 8 bases agree with TRBD2. Germline V gene data show CDR1 as SGHVS and CDR2 as FQNEAQ. Trimming cost V 6 bases and J 6 bases; bases outside gene matches: 10. This CDR3 is 15 amino acids long. The CDR3 here is CASRRLREAINEQFF. Written as DNA, the CDR3 is TGTGCCAGCAGAAGGTTGCGGGAGGCCATCAATGAGCAGTTCTTC.

The V call is TRBV6-5, the J call TRBJ1-4; D unresolved. This CDR3 comprises 15 residues. Trimming took 5 bases from V and 0 from J, leaving 10 bases between them. Germline CDR1 is MNHEY and CDR2 is SVGAGI. CDR3 bases: TGTGCCAGCAGTATTTCCCTTTCAACTAATGAAAAACTGTTTTTT. Amino acids: CASSISLSTNEKLFF.

The J gene is TRBJ2-7, the V gene TRBV2; D gene unclear. The CDR3 is made up of 12 amino acids. V lost 2 bases and J lost 1, with 3 bases in between. Germline loops: CDR1 SNHLY, CDR2 FYNNEI. CDR3 coding DNA: TGTGCCAGCAGTGAACCATCCTACGAGCAGTACTTC. Translated, it gives CASSEPSYEQYF.

J is TRBJ2-7 and V is TRBV3-1 (or the pseudogene TRBV3-2); 11 positions match TRBD2. V lost 4 bases, J lost 4 bases, and 3 bases stayed unmatched. CDR3 length: 14 residues. Looked up from germline, CDR1 is LGHDT and CDR2 is YNNKEL (reference sequence). The CDR3: CASSLTSGKYEQYF. The CDR3 DNA reads TGTGCCAGCAGCCTGACTAGCGGGAAGTACGAGCAGTACTTC.

V and J are TRBV7-2 and TRBJ2-5; 7 bases line up with TRBD2. Germline-derived CDR1 and CDR2 are SGHTA and FQGNSA. J gave up 5 bases and V 5 bases, and 11 bases lay outside the gene matches. The CDR3 extends over 15 amino acids. The CDR3 sequence: CASSPRPGRGETQYF. The CDR3 DNA reads TGTGCCAGCAGCCCCCGCCCGGGGAGGGGCGAGACCCAGTACTTC. Looking up the rest from reference TRBV7-2 and TRBJ2-5 gives the full variable domain: GAGVSQSPSNKVTEKGKDVELRCDPISGHTALYWYRQSLGQGLEFLIYFQGNSAPDKSGLPSDRFSAERTGGSVSTLTIQRTQQEDSAVYLCASSPRPGRGETQYFGPGTRLLVL.

The rearrangement uses TRBV9 and TRBJ1-3; D not resolved. Germline V gene data show CDR1 as SGDLS and CDR2 as YYNGEE. V was cut by 0 bases and J by 0 bases, with 7 bases left in between. The CDR3 runs 15 residues. The CDR3 region has the DNA TGTGCCAGCAGCGTAGGGTCGAGCTCTGGAAACACCATATATTTT. This translates into CASSVGSSSGNTIYF.

The J gene is TRBJ2-1, the V gene TRBV6-5; 8 bases are a match to TRBD2. This CDR3 comprises 13 residues. CDR1 and CDR2 from the germline V gene are MNHEY and SVGAGI. The chain's CDR3 is CAISPAGVNEQFF. The CDR3 DNA sequence: TGTGCAATCAGTCCAGCGGGAGTCAATGAGCAGTTCTTC.

V gene TRBV23-1 combines with J gene TRBJ2-1, with 10 nucleotides matching TRBD1. TRBV23-1 is annotated as an ORF whose role is uncertain. The V segment lost 7 bases and the J segment 9 bases; nucleotides outside the gene matches: 12. CDR3 length: 15 residues. The CDR3 region is CASTHGTGARSEQFF. CDR3 in DNA: TGCGCCAGCACACATGGGACAGGGGCGAGAAGTGAGCAGTTCTTC.

The rearrangement joins TRBV12-3 or TRBV12-4 to TRBJ1-2, with TRBD1 as a possible D gene (6 bases). Trimming pared 4 bases from V and 8 bases from J, leaving 14 bases between. This CDR3 spans 13 amino acids. The CDR3 spells CASSSGRGMGYTF. The CDR3 region has the DNA TGTGCCAGCAGTTCGGGCAGGGGCATGGGCTACACCTTC.

V is TRBV6-2 or TRBV6-3 and J is TRBJ1-2, with no clear D. CDR1 MNHEY and CDR2 SVGEGT come from the germline V gene. The ends were cut back, 2 bases at V and 6 bases at J, with 13 bases in the middle. The CDR3 length is 14 residues. Written as DNA, the CDR3 is TGTGCCAGCAGTTACGCCAACCCAAGGGATGGCTACACCTTC. Amino acids: CASSYANPRDGYTF.